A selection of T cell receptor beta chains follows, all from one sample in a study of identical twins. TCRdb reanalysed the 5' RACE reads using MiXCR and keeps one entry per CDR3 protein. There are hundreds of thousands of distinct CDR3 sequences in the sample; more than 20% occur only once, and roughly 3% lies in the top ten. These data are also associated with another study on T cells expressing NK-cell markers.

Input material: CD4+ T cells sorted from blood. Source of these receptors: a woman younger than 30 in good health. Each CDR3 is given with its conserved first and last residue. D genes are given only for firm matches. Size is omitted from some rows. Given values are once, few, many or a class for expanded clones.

cdr3_aa: CASSSVLDSPKNIQYF
d_call: -
j_call: TRBJ2-4
cdr3_length: 16
v_call: TRBV12-3/TRBV12-4
clone_size: -

cdr3_aa: CSVLPGGVTDTQYF
d_call: TRBD2
j_call: TRBJ2-3
cdr3_length: 14
v_call: TRBV20-1
clone_size: few

cdr3_aa: CASSWGGLAGSEQYF
d_call: TRBD2
j_call: TRBJ2-7
cdr3_length: 15
v_call: TRBV6-1
clone_size: -

cdr3_aa: CASSPSSGSPETQYF
d_call: -
j_call: TRBJ2-5
cdr3_length: 15
v_call: TRBV7-3
clone_size: few

cdr3_aa: CASSYGFTSGYEQYF
d_call: TRBD2
j_call: TRBJ2-7
cdr3_length: 15
v_call: TRBV6-5
clone_size: -

cdr3_aa: CASGGGIVSYEQYF
d_call: -
j_call: TRBJ2-7
cdr3_length: 14
v_call: TRBV10-3
clone_size: -

cdr3_aa: CASSQGTSGTEQYF
d_call: TRBD2
j_call: TRBJ2-7
cdr3_length: 14
v_call: TRBV6-1
clone_size: -

cdr3_aa: CASSESLGATGELFF
d_call: -
j_call: TRBJ2-2
cdr3_length: 15
v_call: TRBV10-1
clone_size: -

cdr3_aa: CASSSQRGSEQYF
d_call: TRBD2
j_call: TRBJ2-7
cdr3_length: 13
v_call: TRBV5-1
clone_size: -

cdr3_aa: CAIAKDVGGYTF
d_call: -
j_call: TRBJ1-2
cdr3_length: 12
v_call: TRBV10-3
clone_size: -

cdr3_aa: CASSLASGGYRQFF
d_call: -
j_call: TRBJ2-1
cdr3_length: 14
v_call: TRBV7-8
clone_size: -

cdr3_aa: CASSSGRGRLPGEQYF
d_call: TRBD1
j_call: TRBJ2-7
cdr3_length: 16
v_call: TRBV6-5
clone_size: few

cdr3_aa: CAGGDGYTQYF
d_call: TRBD2
j_call: TRBJ2-3
cdr3_length: 11
v_call: TRBV10-3
clone_size: -

cdr3_aa: CASSRQSSSGITDTQYF
d_call: TRBD2
j_call: TRBJ2-3
cdr3_length: 17
v_call: TRBV10-2
clone_size: few

cdr3_aa: CASRTANYGYTF
d_call: -
j_call: TRBJ1-2
cdr3_length: 12
v_call: TRBV6-2/TRBV6-3
clone_size: many

cdr3_aa: CASRPGLNTGELFF
d_call: -
j_call: TRBJ2-2
cdr3_length: 14
v_call: TRBV6-1
clone_size: few

cdr3_aa: CAISPGRGGNQPQHF
d_call: -
j_call: TRBJ1-5
cdr3_length: 15
v_call: TRBV10-3
clone_size: few

cdr3_aa: CASSLRDSGAFF
d_call: -
j_call: TRBJ1-1
cdr3_length: 12
v_call: TRBV28
clone_size: few

cdr3_aa: CASGQGAADSTNEKLFF
d_call: TRBD1
j_call: TRBJ1-4
cdr3_length: 17
v_call: TRBV5-1
clone_size: -

cdr3_aa: CSVLSGANVLTF
d_call: -
j_call: TRBJ2-6
cdr3_length: 12
v_call: TRBV29-1
clone_size: -

cdr3_aa: CASSYSRQEKLFF
d_call: -
j_call: TRBJ1-4
cdr3_length: 13
v_call: TRBV4-2
clone_size: few

cdr3_aa: CATSGVGNTGELFF
d_call: -
j_call: TRBJ2-2
cdr3_length: 14
v_call: TRBV24-1
clone_size: -

cdr3_aa: CASSLVLRVNGYTF
d_call: -
j_call: TRBJ1-2
cdr3_length: 14
v_call: TRBV7-9
clone_size: -

cdr3_aa: CATSDRNDEQFF
d_call: -
j_call: TRBJ2-1
cdr3_length: 12
v_call: TRBV24-1
clone_size: few

cdr3_aa: CSAYGTDNEQFF
d_call: -
j_call: TRBJ2-1
cdr3_length: 12
v_call: TRBV20-1
clone_size: many

cdr3_aa: CSAIGQDGSGKTQYF
d_call: TRBD2
j_call: TRBJ2-5
cdr3_length: 15
v_call: TRBV20-1
clone_size: once

cdr3_aa: CASSQASGQETQYF
d_call: -
j_call: TRBJ2-5
cdr3_length: 14
v_call: TRBV2
clone_size: few

cdr3_aa: CAIRKTGFEQYF
d_call: TRBD1
j_call: TRBJ2-7
cdr3_length: 12
v_call: TRBV10-3
clone_size: -

cdr3_aa: CSVGGTYNEQFF
d_call: TRBD2
j_call: TRBJ2-1
cdr3_length: 12
v_call: TRBV20-1
clone_size: once

cdr3_aa: CASSLRGGLAGGEQFF
d_call: TRBD2
j_call: TRBJ2-1
cdr3_length: 16
v_call: TRBV7-3
clone_size: -

cdr3_aa: CASSRDQGIEKLFF
d_call: -
j_call: TRBJ1-4
cdr3_length: 14
v_call: TRBV7-9
clone_size: few

cdr3_aa: CASALAGGGDTQYF
d_call: TRBD2
j_call: TRBJ2-3
cdr3_length: 14
v_call: TRBV11-2
clone_size: -

cdr3_aa: CASSEDRVDIQYF
d_call: TRBD1
j_call: TRBJ2-4
cdr3_length: 13
v_call: TRBV6-1
clone_size: -